This T cell receptor (beta chain) derives from a study of molecular identifiers for immune sequencing clone quantification. Study-level background: The replicate experiment used RNA from about 21,000 or 97,000 naive CD8 cells. This RNA was split into five aliquots, and four of them were sequenced.

This clonotype was counted at least ten times. The antigen remains unidentified. Study-level findings and limits: For highly expanded clones, sizes could be underestimated when identical TCR molecules share a barcode. Single-cell amounts of spiked Jurkat TCR RNA were reportedly detectable among about a million naive cells.

The authors sorted naive CD8 T cells as CD8+CD4-CCR7+CD45RA+. Trimming removed 0 bases at V and 7 bases at J, with 18 bases between. CDR1 and CDR2 from the germline V gene are MGHRA and YSYEKL. The CDR3 runs 16 residues. In TCRdb, the PCR reads were re-called with MiXCR into one record per CDR3 protein. The sample lists over 600,000 distinct CDR3 sequences; about 20% were seen once. Sequencing was carried out using naive CD8+ T cells from blood, with Jurkat cell RNA spiked in. The subset was: FACS-sorted CD8+CD4-CCR7+CD45RA+ naive T cells. This clonotype was obtained from a human donor in good health. Some libraries in this study had Jurkat cell RNA spiked in. The chain employs TRBV4-1 and TRBJ1-2; D is perhaps TRBD1 (5 bases). CDR3 coding DNA: TGCGCCAGCAGCCAAGAACCACAGGAGAGTTGGATTGGCTACACCTTC. Its translation: CASSQEPQESWIGYTF.